These 30 T cell receptor beta chains were all obtained from the same sample, sequenced in a study of blood T cells in healthy people across ages. It was with a sample-barcoded 5' primer and a J-beta primer mix that a second PCR of roughly 7 to 12 cycles was run. One entry per CDR3 protein results from TCRdb running MiXCR on the 5' RACE reads. The profile covers approximately 880,000 distinct CDR3 sequences, with roughly 48% appearing a single time and around 15% taken by the ten largest. The sample consisted of blood. The receptors shown here come from a man between 25 and 39 years old in good health.

The chain links TRBV27 to TRBJ2-7; 9 bases are shared with TRBD2. V trimming: 4 bases; J trimming: 4 bases; junction bases outside the gene matches: 23. The germline CDR1 and CDR2 sequences are MNHEY and SMNVEV (reference sequence). CDR3 length: 20 amino acids. The CDR3 coding sequence is TGTGCCAGCAGTTCCCCTTCGAGCGGGGGGCGGATGGCGTTACCTTACGAGCAGTACTTC. Translation: CASSSPSSGGRMALPYEQYF.

The chain combines TRBV6-5 with TRBJ2-1, with 9 bases identical to TRBD2. The CDR3 runs 16 residues. Germline trimming cut 0 bases from V and 8 bases from J; bases unmatched to any gene: 8. Germline CDR1 and CDR2: MNHEY and SVGAGI. This CDR3 is CASSYSAAGGEDEQFF. The CDR3 DNA sequence: TGTGCCAGCAGTTACTCGGCAGCGGGGGGAGAAGATGAGCAGTTCTTC.

The rearrangement uses TRBV20-1 and TRBJ2-7; the match to TRBD2 covers 11 bases. The germline V gene has CDR1 DFQATT and CDR2 SNEGSKA (reference sequence). Losses at the gene ends were 1 base for V and 3 bases for J; bases not matched to a gene: 8. The CDR3 runs 16 residues. CDR3 sequence reads: CSARGSSGGNLYEQYF. The CDR3 DNA reads TGCAGTGCTAGAGGATCTAGCGGGGGGAACCTCTACGAGCAGTACTTC.

This clonotype was counted only a few times. The V gene is TRBV3-1, the J gene TRBJ2-4, with 8 bases lining up with TRBD2. The CDR3 covers 16 residues. Germline trimming cut 6 bases from V and 0 bases from J; bases unmatched to any gene: 7. Germline V gene sequence: CDR1 LGHDT, CDR2 YNNKEL (reference sequence). DNA for the CDR3: TGTGCCAGCAGTCAGGGACTAGGGCTAGCCAAAAACATTCAGTACTTC. This codes for CASSQGLGLAKNIQYF.

The V and J genes are TRBV7-3 and TRBJ2-2, with a tentative D call TRBD1 (8 bases). CDR3 size: 12 residues. Germline values: CDR1 SGHTA, CDR2 FQGTGA. Trimming took off 6 bases at V and 15 bases at J, with 17 bases between the two ends. The DNA for the CDR3 is TGTGCCAGCAGTCCTGGACAGGGAGGGGTGTTTTTT. Its translation: CASSPGQGGVFF. The full variable domain, in which reference TRBV7-3 and TRBJ2-2 provide the parts outside the CDR3, is GAGVSQTPSNKVTEKGKYVELRCDPISGHTALYWYRQSLGQGPEFLIYFQGTGAADDSGLPNDRFFAVRPEGSVSTLKIQRTERGDSAVYLCASSPGQGGVFFGEGSRLTVL.

The gene calls are TRBV9 and TRBJ2-1; D is uncertain. V was cut by 5 bases and J by 10 bases, with 13 bases left in between. This CDR3 spans 12 amino acids. Germline CDR1 reads SGDLS; CDR2 reads YYNGEE. In DNA form, the CDR3 reads TGTGCCAGCAGTGATACTGTAGGGGAGCAGTTCTTC. Translation: CASSDTVGEQFF.

This chain connects TRBV6-1 to TRBJ2-3; TRBD2 might be the D (5 bases). The CDR3 covers 15 residues. Germline V gene sequence: CDR1 MNHNS, CDR2 SASEGT. V dropped 5 bases and J dropped 2 bases, with 14 bases sitting between them. The CDR3 nucleotides read TGTGCCAGCAGTCCCCAACCGGGATACACAGATACGCAGTATTTT. Protein sequence: CASSPQPGYTDTQYF.

This clonotype was seen a few times. V gene TRBV3-1 combines with J gene TRBJ1-5; unclear D gene. Germline assignment: CDR1 LGHDT and CDR2 YNNKEL (reference sequence). This CDR3 has 14 amino acids. V was trimmed by 2 bases and J by 3 bases, leaving 8 bases between them. The CDR3 here is CASSQTRSNQPQHF. CDR3 nucleotide sequence: TGTGCCAGCAGCCAAACCCGGTCCAATCAGCCCCAGCATTTT.

This clonotype was counted a few times. V gene TRBV28 combines with J gene TRBJ2-7; unclear D gene. Germline V gene sequence: CDR1 MDHEN, CDR2 SYDVKM. V gave up 6 bases and J gave up 2 bases, with 14 bases separating them. The length of the CDR3 is 14 residues. The CDR3, as DNA: TGTGCCAGCAGCTCATTGACAAACACCTACGAGCAGTACTTC. It is translated as CASSSLTNTYEQYF.

The chain uses TRBV4-3 and TRBJ2-2; D might be TRBD1 (6 bases). The CDR3 is 14 residues long. The ends were cut back, 3 bases at V and 6 bases at J, with 11 bases in the middle. The germline V gene has CDR1 LGHNA and CDR2 YSLEER. The CDR3 region has the DNA TGCGCCAGCAGCCAGGGCAACAGGGCCGGGGAGCTGTTTTTT. Residues: CASSQGNRAGELFF.

CDR3 sequence reads: CASSPGTTTGELFF. The CDR3 region has the DNA TGTGCCAGCAGTCCCGGGACAACCACCGGGGAGCTGTTTTTT. The gene calls are TRBV27 and TRBJ2-2; tentative D call: TRBD1 (6 bases). Trimming removed 5 bases at V and 4 bases at J, with 11 bases between. The CDR3 runs 14 residues. Germline CDR1 reads MNHEY; CDR2 reads SMNVEV (reference sequence).

This clonotype has just a few counts. The rearrangement uses TRBV5-1 and TRBJ1-4; D might be TRBD1 (6 bases). The CDR3 runs to 15 residues. The V and J ends lost 6 bases and 0 bases respectively, with 12 bases between them. Germline CDR1 SGHRS, CDR2 YFSETQ. The CDR3 reads CASTRDNPTNEKLFF. The DNA of the CDR3 is TGCGCCAGCACCCGGGACAACCCAACTAATGAAAAACTGTTTTTT.

The chain links TRBV2 to TRBJ2-4; tentatively, D is TRBD2 (5 bases). This CDR3 spans 14 amino acids. Trimming removed 2 bases at V and 6 bases at J, with 11 bases between. Germline assignment: CDR1 SNHLY and CDR2 FYNNEI. CDR3 sequence: CASSEWRAANIQYF. The CDR3 region has the DNA TGTGCCAGCAGTGAATGGCGGGCAGCAAACATTCAGTACTTC.

This clonotype was seen only a few times. This chain uses TRBV3-1 with TRBJ2-7; D may correspond to TRBD1 or TRBD2 (5 bases each). Looked up from germline, CDR1 is LGHDT and CDR2 is YNNKEL (reference sequence). Trimming shortened V by 2 bases and J by 7 bases, and 21 bases separated the two germline ends. The CDR3 runs to 16 residues. CDR3 sequence: CASSQTSRPGAGEQYF. CDR3 DNA: TGTGCCAGCAGCCAAACCTCGAGGCCCGGGGCCGGTGAGCAGTACTTC.

V is TRBV20-1 and J is TRBJ1-5, with TRBD1 identical over 8 bases. The V gene's germline CDR1 is DFQATT and CDR2 SNEGSKA (reference sequence). V shed 3 bases, J shed 2 bases, and the junction held 6 bases outside the gene matches. The CDR3 consists of 15 residues. CDR3 DNA sequence: TGCAGTGCTAGGGCAGGGGGCTCGGGCAATCAGCCCCAGCATTTT. The encoded protein is CSARAGGSGNQPQHF.

The chain employs TRBV12-3 or TRBV12-4 and TRBJ2-1, with D possibly matching TRBD2 (7 bases). The CDR3 covers 16 residues. V lost 0 bases, J lost 4 bases, and 13 bases lay in between. The CDR3 DNA is TGTGCCAGCAGTTTAGCGCTGGGGGGGCAATACAATGAGCAGTTCTTC. Amino acids: CASSLALGGQYNEQFF.

The gene calls are TRBV7-2 and TRBJ2-1; unclear D gene. CDR1 is SGHTA, CDR2 FQGNSA, per germline. Trimming shortened V by 4 bases and J by 7 bases, and 11 bases separated the two germline ends. The CDR3 is made up of 13 amino acids. CDR3 DNA: TGTGCCAGCAGCTCGAATCTAGTGAATGAGCAGTTCTTC. Its protein product is CASSSNLVNEQFF.

The chain combines TRBV10-3 with TRBJ1-2; 8 bases are a match to TRBD1. Germline V gives CDR1 ENHRY, CDR2 SYGVKD. Trimming removed 10 bases from V and 8 bases from J; junction bases left unmatched: 18. The CDR3 spans 15 residues. This CDR3 reads CATRPQGTGVEGYTF. The CDR3, as DNA: TGTGCCACCAGGCCCCAGGGGACAGGTGTAGAGGGCTACACCTTC.

This clonotype was found a few times. This chain links TRBV5-1 with TRBJ2-5, with 7 bases identical to TRBD1. The germline gives CDR1 SGHRS, CDR2 YFSETQ. Trimming took 3 bases from V and 2 from J; bases not matched to a gene: 1. The CDR3 has 13 amino acids. CDR3: CASSWDSQETQYF. DNA for the CDR3: TGCGCCAGCAGCTGGGACAGTCAAGAGACCCAGTACTTC.

This chain uses TRBV4-1 with TRBJ1-4; D is perhaps TRBD1 (6 bases). Germline loops: CDR1 MGHRA, CDR2 YSYEKL. V gave up 2 bases and J gave up 5 bases, with 24 bases separating them. The CDR3 has 19 amino acids. This CDR3 reads CASSQFSLSLQGKNEKLFF. The CDR3 DNA reads as TGCGCCAGCAGCCAATTTTCTTTGTCCCTACAGGGAAAGAATGAAAAACTGTTTTTT.

The chain links TRBV28 to TRBJ2-3; D is undetermined. Germline loops: CDR1 MDHEN, CDR2 SYDVKM. Trimming shortened V by 2 bases and J by 3 bases, and 18 bases separated the two germline ends. This CDR3 comprises 17 residues. Here the CDR3 DNA reads TGTGCCAGCAGTTTAGGAACTGTGGAGTTGGCGACAGATACGCAGTATTTT. Its protein product is CASSLGTVELATDTQYF.

This clonotype occurred a few times. The chain employs TRBV9 and TRBJ2-2, with D hard to call. Germline V gene lookup returns CDR1 SGDLS and CDR2 YYNGEE. With 0 bases removed from V and 3 bases from J, the gap between germline ends came to 9 bases. The CDR3 has 15 residues. The CDR3 loop is CASSVDSFHTGELFF. The CDR3 DNA reads TGTGCCAGCAGCGTAGACAGTTTCCACACCGGGGAGCTGTTTTTT.

The chain couples TRBV28 to TRBJ2-4, with 8 bases aligning to TRBD1. The J call may be incorrect, as the DNA end agrees better with TRBJ2-7. The germline V gene encodes CDR1 MDHEN and CDR2 SYDVKM. The length of the CDR3 is 16 residues. CDR3 loop: CASSLHRGAKAYEQYF. CDR3 nucleotide sequence: TGTGCCAGCAGTTTACACAGGGGGGCTAAGGCCTACGAGCAGTACTTC.

This chain uses TRBV29-1 with TRBJ2-7; 8 nucleotides align to TRBD1. Germline-derived CDR1 and CDR2 are SQVTM and ANQGSEA. The CDR3 contains 15 residues. With 3 bases clipped from V and 7 bases from J, the junction kept 14 bases outside the gene matches. The CDR3 DNA reads as TGCAGCGTTGATAGGGTCAGGGGGCTTTCCGATGAGCAGTACTTC. Amino acid sequence: CSVDRVRGLSDEQYF.

This rearrangement joins TRBV7-8 to TRBJ2-5; tentative D call: TRBD2 (5 bases). The CDR3 totals 17 residues. The V end lost 4 bases, the J end lost 2 bases, and 20 bases lay between the germline ends. CDR1 is SGHVS, CDR2 FQNEAQ, per germline. The CDR3 region has the DNA TGTGCCAGCAGCTATCGTGGCCCCGGGGAGCTGCAAGAGACCCAGTACTTC. This codes for CASSYRGPGELQETQYF. Using reference TRBV7-8 and TRBJ2-5 for the parts outside the CDR3, the full variable domain is GAGVSQSPRYKVAKRGQDVALRCDPISGHVSLFWYQQALGQGPEFLTYFQNEAQLDKSGLPSDRFFAERPEGSVSTLKIQRTQQEDSAVYLCASSYRGPGELQETQYFGPGTRLLVL.

This clonotype was picked up a small number of times. The chain has TRBV27 and TRBJ1-5; D is perhaps TRBD1 (6 bases). From germline, CDR1 is MNHEY and CDR2 SMNVEV (reference sequence). V was shortened by 6 bases and J by 5 bases, with 14 bases between the two germline ends. CDR3 length: 14 amino acids. The CDR3 DNA reads TGTGCCAGCAGCCTCGACAGGAGGCATCAGCCCCAGCATTTT. Residues: CASSLDRRHQPQHF.

The V gene is TRBV6-5, the J gene TRBJ1-2, with TRBD1 identical over 9 bases. Germline V gene sequence: CDR1 MNHEY, CDR2 SVGAGI. The CDR3 is 14 residues long. V dropped 0 bases and J dropped 5; count of bases not matched to a gene: 1. The CDR3 region is CASSYSTGGYGYTF. The CDR3 DNA sequence: TGTGCCAGCAGTTACTCGACAGGGGGGTATGGCTACACCTTC.

This clonotype occurred a few times. This chain connects TRBV6-6 to TRBJ2-5; the D gene is possibly TRBD1 (6 bases). This CDR3 comprises 15 residues. In germline, CDR1 is MNHNY, CDR2 SVGAGI (reference sequence). Trimming shortened V by 2 bases and J by 5 bases, and 15 bases separated the two germline ends. The CDR3 protein is CASSYGGASTETQYF. CDR3 DNA sequence: TGTGCCAGCAGTTACGGGGGCGCGAGTACGGAGACCCAGTACTTC.

This chain joins TRBV28 and TRBJ2-3; the match to TRBD2 covers 11 bases. Germline CDR1 and CDR2: MDHEN and SYDVKM. The CDR3 is 16 residues long. Germline trimming cut 4 bases from V and 5 bases from J; bases unmatched to any gene: 8. The CDR3 region is CASSSPSGGRGDTQYF. CDR3 bases: TGTGCCAGCAGTTCCCCTAGCGGGGGGCGAGGAGATACGCAGTATTTT.

This clonotype was counted between two and nine times. The CDR3: CASSVGQEGSETQYF. CDR3 DNA sequence: TGCGCCAGCAGCGTCGGACAGGAGGGGTCCGAGACCCAGTACTTC. The chain uses TRBV5-1 and TRBJ2-5; possibly TRBD1 for D (7 bases). CDR3 length equals 15 residues. V was shortened by 4 bases and J by 5 bases, with 18 bases between the two germline ends. CDR1 is SGHRS and CDR2 is YFSETQ in the germline V gene.